A selection of T cell receptor beta chains follows, all from one sample in a study of T cell changes during pregnancy in multiple sclerosis. Measured with immunoSEQ multiplex PCR; TCRdb has only the in-frame clones, and not every one. The data hold more than 55,000 clones, with 91% observed a single time. The sequences come from peripheral blood, collected in the third trimester of pregnancy. Receptors were obtained from a female donor in good health, enrolled as a control in a pregnancy study. Each CDR3 is given without its conserved first and last residue. Rows may omit the clone size; those that give it use once, few, many or a size class.

v_call	clone_size	j_call	cdr3_aa
TRBV5-1	-	TRBJ1-1	ASSSLTGGTEAF
TRBV7-3	-	TRBJ1-1	ASSRTVNTEAF
TRBV27	-	TRBJ1-1	ASSFQTANFMNTEAF
TRBV7-9	-	TRBJ1-3	ASSPRDRGLSGNTIY
TRBV5-4	-	TRBJ1-2	ASSLDHVAGGAGYT
TRBV25-1	-	TRBJ2-7	ASSEYGLRGRAYEQY
TRBV5-1	-	TRBJ2-7	ASSSGLAGGQTSSYEQY
TRBV18	-	TRBJ2-1	ASSQLAGGGNEQF
TRBV19	-	TRBJ1-5	ASSDRTVMYSNQPQH
TRBV10-3	few	TRBJ2-7	AISELTDSYEQY
TRBV5-1	-	TRBJ2-5	ASSLVVGYQETQY
TRBV29-1	once	TRBJ2-5	SVRGAGETQY
TRBV5-1	few	TRBJ1-1	ASSIQGRSNTEAF
TRBV19	-	TRBJ2-1	ASSMNPPGEQF
TRBV4-2	-	TRBJ2-3	ASSQRWAADTQY
TRBV13	-	TRBJ2-7	ASSSSGQIFSEQY
TRBV7-9	once	TRBJ2-2	ASSSPRLATNTGELF
TRBV5-1	once	TRBJ2-5	ASSLEVGGGETQY
TRBV4-1	-	TRBJ1-1	ASSQSGLNTEAL
TRBV7-9	-	TRBJ2-7	ASSPVPPPYEQY
TRBV19	once	TRBJ1-5	AAGLSVSPQH
TRBV6-6	-	TRBJ2-5	ASSYPIAGGQETQY
TRBV7-9	-	TRBJ1-4	ASSSTGVLEKLF
TRBV30	-	TRBJ2-3	AWSAPDSSTDTQY
TRBV4-1	few	TRBJ1-4	ASSPRQGLNEKLF
TRBV15	-	TRBJ1-1	ATSRDHPPTRADVEAF
TRBV7-8	-	TRBJ2-3	ACGSVYTDTQY
TRBV19	-	TRBJ2-1	ATSTGGAPNEQF
TRBV7-8	once	TRBJ2-7	ASSFRPSGNYEQY
TRBV6-5	-	TRBJ2-3	ASSYSAVGVTDTQY
TRBV6-5	-	TRBJ2-7	ASSFGTSGYEQY
TRBV19	-	TRBJ1-5	ASSDWTGGSQPQH
TRBV20-1	-	TRBJ1-2	SAAGGYT
TRBV9	-	TRBJ1-2	ASSVGGGMEAYGYT
TRBV30	-	TRBJ1-2	AWSAGYGYT
TRBV28	few	TRBJ2-7	ASSSGQFDEQY
TRBV11-2	-	TRBJ2-7	ASSSGRLGSGVIYEQY